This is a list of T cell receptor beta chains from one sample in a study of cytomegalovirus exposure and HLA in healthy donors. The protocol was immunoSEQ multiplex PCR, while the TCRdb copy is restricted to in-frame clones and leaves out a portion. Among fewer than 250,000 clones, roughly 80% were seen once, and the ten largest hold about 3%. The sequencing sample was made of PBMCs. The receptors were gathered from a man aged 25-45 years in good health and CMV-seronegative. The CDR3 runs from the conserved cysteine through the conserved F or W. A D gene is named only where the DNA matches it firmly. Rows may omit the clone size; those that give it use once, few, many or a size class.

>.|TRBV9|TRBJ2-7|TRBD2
CASSAGGGTYEQYF
TGTGCCAGCAGCGCGGGGGGGGGTACCTACGAGCAGTACTTC
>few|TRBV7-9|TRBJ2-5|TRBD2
CASSSLTSGTQETQYF
TGTGCCAGCAGCTCCTTGACTAGCGGTACGCAAGAGACCCAGTACTTC
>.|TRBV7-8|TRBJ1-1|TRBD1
CASSPRTGLTEAFF
TGTGCCAGCAGCCCCCGGACAGGGCTCACTGAAGCTTTCTTT
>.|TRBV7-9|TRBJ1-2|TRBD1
CASSLVPGQGAYGYTF
TGTGCCAGCAGCTTAGTGCCGGGACAGGGAGCCTATGGCTACACCTTC
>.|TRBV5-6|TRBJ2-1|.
CASSLAPGDEQFF
TGTGCCAGCAGCTTGGCGCCGGGGGATGAGCAGTTCTTC
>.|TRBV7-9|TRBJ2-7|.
CSSSRSSYEQYF
TGTTCCAGCAGCCGGAGCTCCTACGAGCAGTACTTC
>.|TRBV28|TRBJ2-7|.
CASSLNGWRGPPGEQYF
TGTGCCAGCAGTTTAAATGGTTGGAGGGGGCCCCCAGGGGAGCAGTACTTC
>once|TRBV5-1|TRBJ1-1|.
CASSLGPSLRGHQAFF
TGCGCCAGCAGCTTGGGACCCTCTTTAAGGGGACATCAAGCTTTCTTT
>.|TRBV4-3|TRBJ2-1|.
CASSRRGTPNEQFF
TGCGCCAGCAGCCGACGGGGTACACCCAATGAGCAGTTCTTC
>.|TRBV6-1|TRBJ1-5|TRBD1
CASSDGTGHNQPQHF
TGTGCCAGCAGTGACGGGACAGGCCACAATCAGCCCCAGCATTTT
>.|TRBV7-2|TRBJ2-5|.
CASSLSSGGGQETQYF
TGTGCCAGCAGCTTAAGTTCTGGCGGAGGACAAGAGACCCAGTACTTC
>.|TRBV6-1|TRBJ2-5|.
CASSANRVPQETQYF
TGTGCCAGCAGTGCAAACCGGGTGCCGCAAGAGACCCAGTACTTC
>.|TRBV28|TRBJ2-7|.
CASSLPLGGTYEQYF
TGTGCCAGCAGTTTGCCCCTCGGGGGAACCTACGAGCAGTACTTC
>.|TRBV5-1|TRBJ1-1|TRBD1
CASSRGWPGQGRAFF
TGCGCCAGCAGCCGGGGTTGGCCGGGACAGGGACGAGCTTTCTTT
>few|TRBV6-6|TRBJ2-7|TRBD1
CASSYGQGAEQYF
TGTGCCAGCAGTTACGGACAGGGTGCCGAGCAGTACTTC
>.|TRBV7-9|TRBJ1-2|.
CASSPNRENGYTF
TGTGCCAGCAGCCCCAACAGGGAGAATGGCTACACCTTC
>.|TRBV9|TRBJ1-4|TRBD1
CASSVGQGVNEKLFF
TGTGCCAGCAGCGTAGGACAGGGGGTAAATGAAAAACTGTTTTTT
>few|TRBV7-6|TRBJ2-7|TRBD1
CASSLAGTGDEQYF
TGTGCCAGCAGCTTAGCTGGGACAGGGGACGAGCAGTACTTC
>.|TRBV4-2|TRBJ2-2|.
CASSQVWGQNTGELFF
TGTGCCAGCAGCCAAGTCTGGGGCCAGAACACCGGGGAGCTGTTTTTT
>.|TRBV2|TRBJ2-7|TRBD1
CASSGTGWEQYF
TGTGCCAGCAGTGGGACAGGGTGGGAGCAGTACTTC
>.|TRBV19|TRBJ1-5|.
CASRGDQPQHF
TGTGCCAGTAGAGGGGATCAGCCCCAGCATTTT
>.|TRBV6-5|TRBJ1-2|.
CASSYGGGYGYTF
TGTGCCAGCAGTTACGGCGGGGGCTATGGCTACACCTTC
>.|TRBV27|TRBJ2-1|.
CASSFRSRGNEQFF
TGTGCCAGCAGTTTTCGCAGTAGAGGGAATGAGCAGTTCTTC
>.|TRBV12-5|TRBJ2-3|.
CASGSDSQSTDTQYF
TGTGCTAGTGGTTCCGACAGTCAGAGCACAGATACGCAGTATTTT
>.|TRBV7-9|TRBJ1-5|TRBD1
CSSSRGGTANQPQHF
TGTTCCAGCAGCCGTGGCGGGACAGCCAATCAGCCCCAGCATTTT
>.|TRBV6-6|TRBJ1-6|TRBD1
CASSRGTGVGTSPLHF
TGTGCCAGCAGCCGCGGGACAGGAGTTGGAACCTCACCCCTCCACTTT
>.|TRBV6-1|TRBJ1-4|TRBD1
CASSDSGTGRKLFF
TGTGCCAGCAGTGATTCCGGGACAGGGCGAAAACTGTTTTTT
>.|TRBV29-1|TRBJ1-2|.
CSVEDEGIKGFYTHGYTF
TGCAGCGTTGAAGATGAGGGAATAAAGGGATTTTATACCCATGGCTACACCTTC
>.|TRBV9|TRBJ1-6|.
CASSVRGEGSPLHF
TGTGCCAGCAGCGTAAGGGGCGAAGGCTCGCCCCTCCACTTT
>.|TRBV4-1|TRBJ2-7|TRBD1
CASSQVSGQSYEQYF
TGCGCCAGCAGCCAAGTTTCGGGACAGTCCTACGAGCAGTACTTC
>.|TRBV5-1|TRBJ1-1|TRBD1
CASSLDTGVGEAFF
TGCGCCAGCAGCTTGGATACAGGGGTGGGTGAAGCTTTCTTT
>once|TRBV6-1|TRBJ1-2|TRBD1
CASTGTGLYGYTF
TGTGCCAGCACCGGGACAGGGCTCTATGGCTACACCTTC
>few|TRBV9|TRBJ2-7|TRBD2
CASSGASGSYEQYF
TGTGCCAGCAGCGGGGCTAGCGGCTCCTACGAGCAGTACTTC
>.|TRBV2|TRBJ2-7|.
CASSTHQRSYEQYF
TGTGCCAGCTCCACCCACCAGCGGTCCTACGAGCAGTACTTC
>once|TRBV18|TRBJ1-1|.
CASSGLGQSSSEAFF
TGTGCCAGCTCAGGACTAGGGCAGTCGAGTAGTGAAGCTTTCTTT
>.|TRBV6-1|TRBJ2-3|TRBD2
CASSEGPGGSTDTQYF
TGTGCCAGCAGTGAAGGGCCCGGGGGGTCCACAGATACGCAGTATTTT
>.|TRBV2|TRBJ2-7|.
CASLDGVTYEQYF
TGTGCCAGCTTAGACGGGGTTACCTACGAGCAGTACTTC
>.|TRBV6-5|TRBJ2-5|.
CASRIGQPGETQYF
TGTGCCAGCAGAATAGGACAGCCGGGGGAGACCCAGTACTTC
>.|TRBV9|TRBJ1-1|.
CASSVEGGGTEAFF
TGTGCCAGCAGCGTAGAAGGCGGAGGTACTGAAGCTTTCTTT
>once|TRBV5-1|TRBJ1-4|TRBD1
CASSPGTGGEKLFF
TGCGCCAGCTCCCCCGGGACAGGGGGCGAAAAACTGTTTTTT
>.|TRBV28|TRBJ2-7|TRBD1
CASRLSGTGVYEQYF
TGTGCCAGCAGGCTTTCCGGGACAGGGGTCTACGAGCAGTACTTC
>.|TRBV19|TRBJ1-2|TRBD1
CASSPPPTGGMMGGYTF
TGTGCCAGTAGTCCTCCCCCGACAGGGGGGATGATGGGAGGCTACACCTTC
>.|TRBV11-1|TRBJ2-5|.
CASSLVSRRGRETQYF
TGTGCCAGCAGCTTAGTTTCAAGGCGAGGCCGTGAGACCCAGTACTTC
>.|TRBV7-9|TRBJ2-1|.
CASSPAGESISYNEQFF
TGTGCCAGCAGCCCTGCTGGGGAGTCGATTTCCTACAATGAGCAGTTCTTC
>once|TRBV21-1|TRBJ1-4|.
CASSNETGTNEKLFF
TGTGCCAGCAGCAATGAGACAGGAACTAATGAAAAACTGTTTTTT
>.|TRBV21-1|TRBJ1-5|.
CASSIEKAGRGNQPQHF
TGTGCCAGCAGCATCGAGAAAGCTGGCAGGGGCAATCAGCCCCAGCATTTT
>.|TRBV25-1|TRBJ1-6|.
CASSDARGIGSPLHF
TGTGCCAGCAGTGATGCTCGAGGTATTGGTTCACCCCTCCACTTT
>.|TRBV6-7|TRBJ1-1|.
CASTRREGDTEAFF
TGTGCCAGCACTCGCAGGGAAGGAGACACTGAAGCTTTCTTT
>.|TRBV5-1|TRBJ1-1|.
CASSWGTKTVNTEAFF
TGCGCCAGCAGCTGGGGGACAAAGACAGTGAACACTGAAGCTTTCTTT
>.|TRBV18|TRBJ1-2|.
CASSPPTGVGGYTF
TGTGCCAGCTCACCACCGACCGGGGTAGGTGGCTACACCTTC
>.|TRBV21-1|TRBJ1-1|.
CASSRGLNTEAFF
TGTGCCAGCAGCCGCGGGCTGAACACTGAAGCTTTCTTT
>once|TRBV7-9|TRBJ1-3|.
CASSLGTGPGNTIYF
TGTGCCAGCAGCTTAGGAACAGGGCCTGGAAACACCATATATTTT
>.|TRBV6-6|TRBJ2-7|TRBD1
CASSHYAGTGDYEQYF
TGTGCCAGCAGCCACTATGCCGGGACAGGGGACTACGAGCAGTACTTC
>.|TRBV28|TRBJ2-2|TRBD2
CASSFPTSGGTGELFF
TGTGCCAGCAGTTTTCCCACTAGCGGGGGCACCGGGGAGCTGTTTTTT
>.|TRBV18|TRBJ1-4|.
CASSPVGATGGEKLFF
TGTGCCAGCTCACCCGTGGGGGCGACGGGCGGTGAAAAACTGTTTTTT
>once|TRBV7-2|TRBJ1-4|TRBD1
CASSEDRVGEKLFF
TGTGCCAGCAGCGAAGACAGGGTGGGGGAAAAACTGTTTTTT
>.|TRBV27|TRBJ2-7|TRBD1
CASSFGNRGYEQYF
TGTGCCAGCAGTTTCGGGAACAGGGGCTACGAGCAGTACTTC